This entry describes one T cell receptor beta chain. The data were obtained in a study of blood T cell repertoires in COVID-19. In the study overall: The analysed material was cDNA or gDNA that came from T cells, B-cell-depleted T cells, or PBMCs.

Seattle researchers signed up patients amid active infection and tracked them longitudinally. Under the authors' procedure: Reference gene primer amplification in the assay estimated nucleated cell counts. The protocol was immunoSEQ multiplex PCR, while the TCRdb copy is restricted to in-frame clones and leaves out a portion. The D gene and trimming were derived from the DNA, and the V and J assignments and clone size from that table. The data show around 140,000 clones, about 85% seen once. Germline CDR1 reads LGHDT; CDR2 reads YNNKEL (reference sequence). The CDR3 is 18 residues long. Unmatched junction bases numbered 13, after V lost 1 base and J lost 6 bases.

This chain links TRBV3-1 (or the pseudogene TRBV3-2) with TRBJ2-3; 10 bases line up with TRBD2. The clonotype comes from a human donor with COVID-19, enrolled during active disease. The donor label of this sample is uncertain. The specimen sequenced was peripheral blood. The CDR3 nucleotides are TGTGCCAGCAGCCAAGGTTGGGCGCGAGCGGGGGGGTGGGATACGCAGTATTTT. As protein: CASSQGWARAGGWDTQYF.